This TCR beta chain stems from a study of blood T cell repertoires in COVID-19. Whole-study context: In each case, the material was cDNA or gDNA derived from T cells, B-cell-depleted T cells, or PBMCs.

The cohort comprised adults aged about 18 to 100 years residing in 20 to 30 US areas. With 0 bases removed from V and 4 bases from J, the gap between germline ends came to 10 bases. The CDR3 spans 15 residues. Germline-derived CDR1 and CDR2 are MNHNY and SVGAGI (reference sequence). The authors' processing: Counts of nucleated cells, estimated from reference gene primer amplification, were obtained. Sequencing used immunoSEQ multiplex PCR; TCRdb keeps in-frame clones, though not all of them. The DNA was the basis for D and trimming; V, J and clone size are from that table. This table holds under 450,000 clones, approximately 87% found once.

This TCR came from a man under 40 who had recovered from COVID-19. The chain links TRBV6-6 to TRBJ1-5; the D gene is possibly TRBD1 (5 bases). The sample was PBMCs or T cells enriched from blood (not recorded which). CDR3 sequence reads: CASSYSSQGNQPQHF. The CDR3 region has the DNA TGTGCCAGCAGTTACTCTTCTCAGGGAAATCAGCCCCAGCATTTT.